This T cell receptor beta chain was sequenced for a study of technical replicates of blood from several donors. TCRdb keeps only in-frame clones here, not all; method: immunoSEQ multiplex PCR. The sample lists 80,000 or so clones; 75% to 90% were seen once. Germline V CDR1 and CDR2: SGHTA, FQGTGA. The CDR3 is 15 amino acids. Trimming cost V 5 bases and J 5 bases; bases outside gene matches: 8. The source of this sequence is a human donor in good health. Some clones in this sample may be carry-over from other donors' samples. V is TRBV7-3 and J is TRBJ2-2; 7 nucleotides match TRBD1. Input material: PBMCs. The CDR3 is CASSNRARGTGELFF. The CDR3 nucleotides are TGTGCCAGCAGCAACCGGGCCAGGGGGACCGGGGAGCTGTTTTTT.